The T cell receptor (beta chain) described here comes from a study of blood T cell repertoires in COVID-19. The overall study: There were acute and convalescent COVID-19 samples, and they came from the United States, Italy and Spain. PBMCs, B-cell-depleted T cells, or T cells were the source of the cDNA or gDNA that made up the material.

Looked up from germline, CDR1 is MNHEY and CDR2 is SVGAGI. V lost 4 bases, J lost 6 bases, and 10 bases stayed unmatched. CDR3 size: 15 residues. Recruits, aged roughly 18 to 95 years, lived in 24 US areas. Clones were read by immunoSEQ multiplex PCR, and TCRdb kept only the in-frame ones, dropping some. Among roughly 200,000 clones listed, 86% were seen once. The sequencing input was PBMCs or T cells enriched from blood (not recorded which). The gene calls are TRBV6-5 and TRBJ2-7; 9 bases agree with TRBD1. This clonotype was sampled from a man aged 35 to 55 with acute COVID-19. CDR3 DNA sequence: TGTGCCAGCAGTTTCGGCGGGACAGGGATCTCCGAGCAGTACTTC. Protein product: CASSFGGTGISEQYF.